These 15 T cell receptor beta chains came from one sample sequenced in a study of persistence of HIV-infected CD4 T cells. An overlapping HIV-1 Gag peptide pool stimulated these cells at roughly 0.97 ug/peptide/mL. CD40L/CD69 double-negative CD45RO-high memory CD4+ T cells were collected. For these TCRs, the target antigens are not known. The immunoSEQ assay was version 4, run in survey mode. Generated by immunoSEQ multiplex PCR, the TCRdb table keeps only in-frame clones and is missing some. The top ten hold 5.4% of the sample, which has about 35,000 clones, over 75% seen once. Specimen: cultured CD4+ T cells from PBMCs, collected from a patient who received antiretroviral therapy. The source is an adult with HIV. The donor label of this sample is uncertain.

V gene TRBV5-5 combines with J gene TRBJ2-4; D is possibly TRBD1 or TRBD2 (5 bases each). Germline-derived CDR1 and CDR2 are SGHKS and YYEKEE (reference sequence). There are 15 residues in the CDR3. The germline V and J ends were trimmed by 4 bases and 5 bases, with 16 bases remaining between them. CDR3 nucleotide sequence: TGTGCCAGCAGCGCCGGGTGGGGGTGGCAAAACATTCAGTACTTC. Its translation: CASSAGWGWQNIQYF.

The chain joins TRBV5-1 to TRBJ2-2; the D is unclear. Germline lookup yields CDR1 SGHRS and CDR2 YFSETQ. V gave up 7 bases and J gave up 1 base, with 11 bases separating them. This CDR3 has 14 residues. CDR3 sequence (DNA): TGCGCCAGCGGTTCGGTCGGGAACACCGGGGAGCTGTTTTTT. Translation gives CASGSVGNTGELFF.

CDR3 coding DNA: TGCGCCAGCAGCCCCCTTGGAGGGGGCGATGAAAAACTGTTTTTT. Its protein product is CASSPLGGGDEKLFF. The chain joins TRBV5-1 to TRBJ1-4; 7 bases map to TRBD1. The V gene end was trimmed by 4 bases and the J gene end by 6 bases; junction bases not matched to a gene: 9. The CDR3 has 15 residues. Germline CDR1 SGHRS, CDR2 YFSETQ. Together with reference TRBV5-1 and TRBJ1-4, the CDR3 gives the full variable domain: KAGVTQTPRYLIKTRGQQVTLSCSPISGHRSVSWYQQTPGQGLQFLFEYFSETQRNKGNFPGRFSGRQFSNSRSEMNVSTLELGDSALYLCASSPLGGGDEKLFFGSGTQLSVL.

The sample holds a few counts of this clone. The chain joins TRBV4-1 to TRBJ2-7; the D gene is possibly TRBD1 (6 bases). Germline V gives CDR1 MGHRA, CDR2 YSYEKL. There are 15 residues in the CDR3. The V and J ends lost 4 bases and 2 bases respectively, with 15 bases between them. The CDR3 loop reads CASSLKDRLAYEQYF. The DNA for the CDR3 is TGCGCCAGCAGCCTAAAGGACAGACTCGCCTACGAGCAGTACTTC.

The chain is built from TRBV6-6 and TRBJ2-3; D remains unclear. The CDR3 spans 15 residues. V was pared by 8 bases and J by 2 bases, with 17 bases between. Germline CDR1 and CDR2: MNHNY and SVGAGI (reference sequence). CDR3 DNA sequence: TGTGCCAGCTCCAGCTTTAAGGGTAACACAGATACGCAGTATTTT. This encodes CASSSFKGNTDTQYF.

The V call is TRBV6-4, the J call TRBJ2-7, with D unresolved. CDR3 length: 15 amino acids. V shed 4 bases and J shed 3 bases, with 16 bases lying between them. Germline V gene lookup returns CDR1 MRHNA and CDR2 SNTAGT. CDR3 sequence: CASSADQAIYYEQYF. The DNA for the CDR3 is TGTGCCAGCAGTGCAGACCAGGCTATCTACTACGAGCAGTACTTC.

For the CDR3, the DNA is TGTGCCAGCAGCCGGAATCGCAATCAGCCCCAGCATTTT. Amino acids: CASSRNRNQPQHF. The V gene is TRBV14, the J gene TRBJ1-5; D gene uncertain. The V gene lost 4 bases and the J gene lost 2 bases, with 6 bases spanning the gap. This CDR3 comprises 13 residues. Per the germline V gene, CDR1 is SGHDN and CDR2 is FVKESK.

The chain combines TRBV7-2 with TRBJ2-3, with TRBD2 matching over 8 bases. The CDR3 is 15 residues long. Trimming at V came to 5 bases and at J to 4 bases, leaving 8 bases not matched to a gene. Germline V gene data show CDR1 as SGHTA and CDR2 as FQGNSA. In DNA form, the CDR3 reads TGTGCCAGCAGCACCGGGGGGGCAGGTTCAGATACGCAGTATTTT. Translating it yields CASSTGGAGSDTQYF.

The V gene is TRBV7-6, the J gene TRBJ2-7; D is uncertain. The CDR3 is 14 amino acids. CDR1 SGHVS and CDR2 FNYEAQ come from the germline V gene. The V end was cut by 2 bases, the J end by 4 bases, with 12 bases between. The CDR3 bases are TGTGCCAGCAGCTTATCAACTGGGGAATACGAGCAGTACTTC. It is translated as CASSLSTGEYEQYF.

This clone was counted a single time. The rearrangement links TRBV28 to TRBJ2-7; 8 bases are a match to TRBD1. J gave up 6 bases and V 6 bases, and 10 bases lay outside the gene matches. Per germline, CDR1 MDHEN and CDR2 SYDVKM. The CDR3 contains 14 residues. CDR3: CASRPRDRPFEQYF. DNA for the CDR3: TGTGCCAGCAGGCCCCGGGACAGGCCCTTCGAGCAGTACTTC.

The chain couples TRBV12-3 or TRBV12-4 to TRBJ2-3; D ambiguous. V lost 6 bases to trimming and J lost 4 bases, with 8 bases between them. The CDR3 spans 12 residues. CDR3: CASSSWPDTQYF. The CDR3, as DNA: TGTGCCAGCAGCAGTTGGCCAGATACGCAGTATTTT.

The rearrangement joins TRBV5-1 to TRBJ1-2; 7 bases fit TRBD1. Per germline, CDR1 SGHRS and CDR2 YFSETQ. The ends lost 5 bases at V and 1 base at J; junction bases unmatched: 14. This CDR3 is 17 amino acids long. DNA for the CDR3: TGCGCCAGCAGTGCGCCGACAGGGCAAACCCTTAACTATGGCTACACCTTC. It encodes CASSAPTGQTLNYGYTF.

This sequence joins TRBV6-1 and TRBJ1-6; TRBD1 matches 8 bases. V lost 3 bases to trimming and J lost 10 bases; unmatched junction nucleotides: 5. CDR1 is MNHNS and CDR2 is SASEGT in the germline V gene. The CDR3 is made up of 14 amino acids. CDR3 sequence: CASSDQGAGSPLHF. The CDR3 DNA sequence: TGTGCCAGCAGTGACCAGGGGGCTGGGTCACCCCTCCACTTT.

V and J are TRBV9 and TRBJ2-6, with TRBD2 identical over 7 bases. J lost 0 bases, V lost 0 bases, and 3 bases had no gene match. Germline values: CDR1 SGDLS, CDR2 YYNGEE. This CDR3 is built from 17 residues. The DNA for the CDR3 is TGTGCCAGCAGCGTAGGGCTAGCGGTCTCTGGGGCCAACGTCCTGACTTTC. Protein product: CASSVGLAVSGANVLTF.

The CDR3: CASSSPGAIQQYF. The CDR3 coding sequence is TGTGCCAGCAGTTCACCAGGGGCCATCCAGCAGTACTTC. This chain uses TRBV12-3 or TRBV12-4 with TRBJ2-7, with D possibly TRBD1 on 6 matching bases. The V gene lost 4 bases and the J gene lost 8 bases, with 15 bases spanning the gap. This CDR3 spans 13 amino acids.